This is a list of T cell receptor beta chains from one sample in a study of T cell responses to AZD1222 COVID-19 vaccine. The protocol was immunoSEQ multiplex PCR, while the TCRdb copy is restricted to in-frame clones and leaves out a portion. The sample carries 89,000 or so clones, less than 95% recorded once. The sample in question was peripheral blood, obtained 28 days after the second AZD1222 dose. The source is an adult who received the AZD1222 COVID-19 vaccine. Each CDR3 is given with its conserved first and last residue. Each record gives: V gene, clone size, J gene, CDR3 length, D gene, CDR3 DNA, CDR3 protein. A D gene is named only where the DNA matches it firmly. Rows may omit the clone size; those that give it use once, few, many or a size class.

v_call: TRBV7-3
clone_size: once
j_call: TRBJ2-7
cdr3_length: 15
d_call: .
cdr3_nt: TGTGCCAGCAGCTCCCGAGGAGGGGGAGCCTACGAGCAGTACTTC
cdr3_aa: CASSSRGGGAYEQYF

v_call: TRBV7-3
clone_size: .
j_call: TRBJ1-2
cdr3_length: 13
d_call: TRBD1
cdr3_nt: TGTGCCAGCAGCTCTAATCAGGGGGATGGCTACACCTTC
cdr3_aa: CASSSNQGDGYTF

v_call: TRBV24-1
clone_size: .
j_call: TRBJ2-3
cdr3_length: 16
d_call: TRBD1
cdr3_nt: TGTGCCACCAGTGAAGCCGGGACAGGGTCGGGAGATACGCAGTATTTT
cdr3_aa: CATSEAGTGSGDTQYF

v_call: TRBV5-1
clone_size: .
j_call: TRBJ2-4
cdr3_length: 14
d_call: .
cdr3_nt: TGCGCCAGCAGATACAGGGGACTAAAAAACATTCAGTACTTC
cdr3_aa: CASRYRGLKNIQYF

v_call: TRBV4-1
clone_size: .
j_call: TRBJ2-7
cdr3_length: 19
d_call: TRBD1
cdr3_nt: TGCGCCAGCAGCCAAGGACTCCTGGGCAGGGGGCGGAGCTCCTACGAGCAGTACTTC
cdr3_aa: CASSQGLLGRGRSSYEQYF

v_call: TRBV10-2
clone_size: .
j_call: TRBJ2-1
cdr3_length: 15
d_call: TRBD1
cdr3_nt: TGCGCCAGCAGTGAGGCAGGGGGCAGCTACAATGAGCAGTTCTTC
cdr3_aa: CASSEAGGSYNEQFF

v_call: TRBV10-2
clone_size: .
j_call: TRBJ1-1
cdr3_length: 13
d_call: .
cdr3_nt: TGCGCCAGCAGTCCCACAAAGAACACTGAAGCTTTCTTT
cdr3_aa: CASSPTKNTEAFF

v_call: TRBV5-1
clone_size: .
j_call: TRBJ2-5
cdr3_length: 13
d_call: .
cdr3_nt: TGCGCCAGCAGACCCACAGGCCAAGAGACCCAGTACTTC
cdr3_aa: CASRPTGQETQYF

v_call: TRBV6-4
clone_size: once
j_call: TRBJ1-5
cdr3_length: 16
d_call: TRBD1
cdr3_nt: TGTGCCAGCATTCCCCAAAGCCAGGGGGAGGATCAGCCCCAGCATTTT
cdr3_aa: CASIPQSQGEDQPQHF

v_call: TRBV4-1
clone_size: .
j_call: TRBJ2-6
cdr3_length: 16
d_call: .
cdr3_nt: TGCGCCAGCAGGTTCAGTATGTCCTCTGGGGCCAACGTCCTGACTTTC
cdr3_aa: CASRFSMSSGANVLTF

v_call: TRBV10-2
clone_size: few
j_call: TRBJ2-7
cdr3_length: 15
d_call: TRBD2
cdr3_nt: TGCGCCAGCAGTGAGTCGCGGCAGGGAGGGGCGGGGCAGTACTTC
cdr3_aa: CASSESRQGGAGQYF

v_call: TRBV7-9
clone_size: .
j_call: TRBJ1-1
cdr3_length: 16
d_call: TRBD1
cdr3_nt: TGTGCCAGCAGCCACGGAGGGGAGACAGGGGTCGTGAAAGCTTTCTTT
cdr3_aa: CASSHGGETGVVKAFF

v_call: TRBV30
clone_size: .
j_call: TRBJ1-5
cdr3_length: 14
d_call: TRBD1
cdr3_nt: TGTGCCTGGGGGCGACAGGGAGGTAATCAGCCCCAGCATTTT
cdr3_aa: CAWGRQGGNQPQHF

v_call: TRBV24-1
clone_size: .
j_call: TRBJ2-7
cdr3_length: 16
d_call: TRBD1
cdr3_nt: TGTGCCACCAGTGACCCGTACAGGACAGGGAACTACGAGCAGTACTTC
cdr3_aa: CATSDPYRTGNYEQYF

v_call: TRBV6-5
clone_size: once
j_call: TRBJ1-2
cdr3_length: 14
d_call: .
cdr3_nt: TGTGCCAGCAGATATGGGGGCCTTAACTATGGCTACACCTTC
cdr3_aa: CASRYGGLNYGYTF

v_call: TRBV7-9
clone_size: once
j_call: TRBJ1-5
cdr3_length: 17
d_call: .
cdr3_nt: TGTGCCAGCAGCTTGGCCGGGGGGGCAATCCGCAATCAGCCCCAGCATTTT
cdr3_aa: CASSLAGGAIRNQPQHF

v_call: TRBV6-4
clone_size: once
j_call: TRBJ1-4
cdr3_length: 15
d_call: .
cdr3_nt: TGTGCCAGCAGTGACTCAGGACACGCAGATGAAAAACTGTTTTTT
cdr3_aa: CASSDSGHADEKLFF